This T cell receptor (beta chain) appears in the sequencing data of a study of long-term antiretroviral therapy in people with HIV. The overall study: The earliest specimens came about a decade ahead of the 2015 immediate-ART recommendation.

Sequencing relied on immunoSEQ assay v3.0, run at survey level. The target of sequencing was about 40,000-50,000 T-cell genomes per sample. Profiling relied on immunoSEQ multiplex PCR, and the TCRdb table lists in-frame clones only, not all of them. The data contain some 25,000 clones, about 88% of them singletons. This CDR3 is 15 amino acids long. The germline V gene has CDR1 SGHVS and CDR2 FNYEAQ. Trimming left V 2 bases short and J 0 bases short, with 8 bases between. This chain connects TRBV7-6 to TRBJ1-3, with D possibly matching TRBD1 (6 bases). This sequence originates from a young woman with HIV. The material was unsorted PBMCs, obtained 1.9 years after starting antiretroviral therapy. The CDR3 region is CASSLKGGSGNTIYF. For the CDR3, the DNA is TGTGCCAGCAGCTTAAAAGGGGGCTCTGGAAACACCATATATTTT.